This is a list of T cell receptor beta chains from one sample in a study of blood T cell repertoires in COVID-19. Assay: immunoSEQ multiplex PCR; the TCRdb copy retains only in-frame clones and omits some. The sample contains about 170,000 clones, about four fifths of which appear only once. Material: PBMCs or T cells enriched from blood (not recorded which). Source of these receptors: a man aged 50-60 years who had recovered from COVID-19. Both conserved end residues are part of each CDR3. A D gene is named only where the DNA matches it firmly. Clone size is not always given. Where it is, it says once, few, many or a class for expanded clones.

d_call: TRBD2; clone_size: NA; cdr3_length: 19; j_call: TRBJ2-1; v_call: TRBV5-1; cdr3_aa: CASSLEPSGGQSSYNEQFF; cdr3_nt: TGCGCCAGCAGCTTGGAACCTAGCGGGGGGCAGAGCTCCTACAATGAGCAGTTCTTC
d_call: TRBD1; clone_size: NA; cdr3_length: 13; j_call: TRBJ2-7; v_call: TRBV24-1; cdr3_aa: CATSPGQGYEQYF; cdr3_nt: TGTGCCACCAGTCCCGGACAGGGGTACGAGCAGTACTTC
d_call: TRBD1; clone_size: NA; cdr3_length: 15; j_call: TRBJ1-4; v_call: TRBV9; cdr3_aa: CASSASGTGREKLFF; cdr3_nt: TGTGCCAGCAGCGCCTCCGGGACAGGGCGGGAAAAACTGTTTTTT
d_call: TRBD2; clone_size: NA; cdr3_length: 17; j_call: TRBJ2-3; v_call: TRBV5-8; cdr3_aa: CASRNPGLAGGRDTQYF; cdr3_nt: TGTGCCAGCAGAAACCCGGGACTAGCGGGGGGGCGAGATACGCAGTATTTT
d_call: NA; clone_size: NA; cdr3_length: 13; j_call: TRBJ1-1; v_call: TRBV7-3; cdr3_aa: CASSRTGYTEAFF; cdr3_nt: TGTGCCAGCAGCCGAACAGGTTACACTGAAGCTTTCTTT
d_call: TRBD1; clone_size: NA; cdr3_length: 16; j_call: TRBJ1-5; v_call: TRBV5-6; cdr3_aa: CASSYQDRGSNQPQHF; cdr3_nt: TGTGCCAGCAGCTATCAGGACAGGGGAAGCAATCAGCCCCAGCATTTT
d_call: NA; clone_size: NA; cdr3_length: 14; j_call: TRBJ1-6; v_call: TRBV2; cdr3_aa: CASSGGAGAAPLHF; cdr3_nt: TGTGCCAGCAGTGGAGGGGCAGGGGCTGCACCCCTCCACTTT
d_call: NA; clone_size: NA; cdr3_length: 17; j_call: TRBJ2-7; v_call: TRBV28; cdr3_aa: CASSLAAIPRADYEQYF; cdr3_nt: TGTGCCAGCAGTTTAGCGGCGATCCCCAGGGCGGACTACGAGCAGTACTTC
d_call: NA; clone_size: NA; cdr3_length: 12; j_call: TRBJ1-1; v_call: TRBV2; cdr3_aa: CASRGANTEAFF; cdr3_nt: TGTGCCAGCAGGGGCGCGAACACTGAAGCTTTCTTT
d_call: TRBD1; clone_size: NA; cdr3_length: 15; j_call: TRBJ2-5; v_call: TRBV5-4; cdr3_aa: CASSIRDRGSETQYF; cdr3_nt: TGTGCCAGCAGCATCCGGGACAGAGGATCCGAGACCCAGTACTTC
d_call: NA; clone_size: NA; cdr3_length: 12; j_call: TRBJ1-2; v_call: TRBV3-1/TRBV3-2; cdr3_aa: CASSHRGGGYTF; cdr3_nt: TGTGCCAGCAGCCACAGGGGTGGCGGCTACACCTTC
d_call: TRBD1; clone_size: NA; cdr3_length: 15; j_call: TRBJ1-6; v_call: TRBV14; cdr3_aa: CASSLEHRGRSPLHF; cdr3_nt: TGTGCCAGCAGCCTCGAACACAGGGGTAGGTCACCCCTCCACTTT
d_call: NA; clone_size: NA; cdr3_length: 15; j_call: TRBJ2-7; v_call: TRBV15; cdr3_aa: CATSRTSRSGGEQYF; cdr3_nt: TGTGCCACCAGCAGGACTAGTCGCTCCGGGGGCGAGCAGTACTTC
d_call: NA; clone_size: NA; cdr3_length: 15; j_call: TRBJ1-1; v_call: TRBV19; cdr3_aa: CASSIRSGVYTEAFF; cdr3_nt: TGTGCCAGTAGTATAAGGTCAGGGGTATATACTGAAGCTTTCTTT
d_call: NA; clone_size: NA; cdr3_length: 13; j_call: TRBJ1-2; v_call: TRBV5-4; cdr3_aa: CASSLARGNGYTF; cdr3_nt: TGTGCCAGCAGCTTGGCCCGGGGGAACGGCTACACCTTC
d_call: NA; clone_size: NA; cdr3_length: 17; j_call: TRBJ2-2; v_call: TRBV24-1; cdr3_aa: CATSDLRFGGNTGELFF; cdr3_nt: TGTGCCACCAGTGATTTGCGTTTCGGGGGGAACACCGGGGAGCTGTTTTTT
d_call: TRBD1; clone_size: NA; cdr3_length: 13; j_call: TRBJ2-5; v_call: TRBV28; cdr3_aa: CASSDREQETQYF; cdr3_nt: TGTGCCAGCAGCGACAGGGAACAAGAGACCCAGTACTTC
d_call: TRBD1; clone_size: NA; cdr3_length: 12; j_call: TRBJ2-5; v_call: TRBV5-6; cdr3_aa: CASSRTGQTQYF; cdr3_nt: TGTGCCAGCAGCAGGACAGGCCAGACCCAGTACTTC
d_call: TRBD2; clone_size: NA; cdr3_length: 16; j_call: TRBJ2-1; v_call: TRBV6-2/TRBV6-3; cdr3_aa: CASSPAPLAGGDEQFF; cdr3_nt: TGTGCCAGCAGCCCAGCCCCACTAGCGGGGGGGGATGAGCAGTTCTTC
d_call: TRBD2; clone_size: NA; cdr3_length: 14; j_call: TRBJ2-5; v_call: TRBV20-1; cdr3_aa: CSASNVRGKETQYF; cdr3_nt: TGCAGTGCTAGTAATGTGCGGGGGAAAGAGACCCAGTACTTC
d_call: NA; clone_size: once; cdr3_length: 15; j_call: TRBJ1-3; v_call: TRBV7-9; cdr3_aa: CASNIGGASGNTIYF; cdr3_nt: TGTGCCAGCAACATCGGGGGGGCCTCTGGAAACACCATATATTTT
d_call: TRBD1; clone_size: once; cdr3_length: 12; j_call: TRBJ1-4; v_call: TRBV10-3; cdr3_aa: CAISPGGEKLFF; cdr3_nt: TGTGCCATCAGTCCAGGGGGTGAAAAACTGTTTTTT
d_call: NA; clone_size: NA; cdr3_length: 14; j_call: TRBJ1-1; v_call: TRBV18; cdr3_aa: CASSPTGPGVEAFF; cdr3_nt: TGTGCCAGCTCACCAACAGGGCCCGGCGTTGAAGCTTTCTTT
d_call: TRBD1; clone_size: few; cdr3_length: 15; j_call: TRBJ2-1; v_call: TRBV5-8; cdr3_aa: CASSTGQGSYNEQFF; cdr3_nt: TGTGCCAGCAGCACCGGACAGGGGTCCTACAATGAGCAGTTCTTC
d_call: NA; clone_size: NA; cdr3_length: 12; j_call: TRBJ1-1; v_call: TRBV2; cdr3_aa: CATLTANTEAFF; cdr3_nt: TGTGCCACCCTTACAGCGAACACTGAAGCTTTCTTT
d_call: TRBD1; clone_size: NA; cdr3_length: 13; j_call: TRBJ2-7; v_call: TRBV18; cdr3_aa: CASTPGQSYEQYF; cdr3_nt: TGTGCCAGCACACCGGGACAGTCTTACGAGCAGTACTTC
d_call: TRBD1; clone_size: NA; cdr3_length: 16; j_call: TRBJ2-7; v_call: TRBV6-2/TRBV6-3; cdr3_aa: CASSSPRDRSSYEQYF; cdr3_nt: TGTGCCAGCAGTTCCCCCCGGGACAGGAGCTCCTACGAGCAGTACTTC
d_call: NA; clone_size: NA; cdr3_length: 16; j_call: TRBJ2-6; v_call: TRBV4-2; cdr3_aa: CASSQDHSSGANVLTF; cdr3_nt: TGTGCCAGCAGCCAAGATCACAGCTCTGGGGCCAACGTCCTGACTTTC